The entry below gives a single T cell receptor (beta chain) sequence along with its context. Authors' data handling: From reference gene primer amplification, estimates of nucleated cell counts were derived. The method was immunoSEQ multiplex PCR; TCRdb's version includes in-frame clones alone and lacks a portion of them. V, J and clone size were drawn from that table, and D and trimming were deduced from the DNA. Of roughly 13,000 clones in the sample, 90% were seen once. This sample is drawn from a study of blood T cell repertoires in COVID-19. Study in general: Material from acute and convalescent COVID-19 was sourced from the United States, Italy and Spain. Nucleic acid was either cDNA or gDNA, and it came from T cells, B-cell-depleted T cells, or PBMCs.

Per the germline V gene, CDR1 is SGHDN and CDR2 is FVKESK. The CDR3 totals 15 residues. Trimming stripped 4 bases from V and 1 base from J, with 13 bases between. The receptor's source is a human donor in a cohort sampled during active COVID-19. The source material was peripheral blood. The chain uses TRBV14 and TRBJ1-1; D is perhaps TRBD1 (6 bases). The CDR3 reads CASSPNRGQNTEAFF. CDR3 nucleotides: TGTGCCAGCAGCCCAAATCGGGGACAGAACACTGAAGCTTTCTTT.